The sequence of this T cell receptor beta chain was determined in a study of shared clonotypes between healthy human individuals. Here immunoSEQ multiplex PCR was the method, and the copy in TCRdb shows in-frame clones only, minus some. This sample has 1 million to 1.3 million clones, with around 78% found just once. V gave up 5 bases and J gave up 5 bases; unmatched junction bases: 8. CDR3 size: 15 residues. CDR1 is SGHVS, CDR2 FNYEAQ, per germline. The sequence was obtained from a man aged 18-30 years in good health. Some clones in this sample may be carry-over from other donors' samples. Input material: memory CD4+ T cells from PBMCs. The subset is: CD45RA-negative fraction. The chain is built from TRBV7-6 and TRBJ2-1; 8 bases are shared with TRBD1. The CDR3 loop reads CASSPPGQGNNEQFF. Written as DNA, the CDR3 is TGTGCCAGCAGCCCCCCCGGACAGGGAAACAATGAGCAGTTCTTC.